This TCR beta chain was sequenced in a study of blood T cell repertoires in COVID-19. CDR3 length: 15 residues. Deletions cut 4 bases from V and 6 bases from J, with 16 bases between. Germline V lookup: CDR1 LNHNV, CDR2 YYDKDF (reference sequence). During active infection, Seattle patients enrolled and were then monitored through disease. Original analysis: From reference gene primer amplification, estimates of nucleated cell counts were derived. Profiling relied on immunoSEQ multiplex PCR, and the TCRdb table lists in-frame clones only, not all of them. V and J calls and clone size follow that table, whereas D and trimming were derived from the DNA. The sample holds some 290,000 clones; roughly 90% are singletons and the top ten take under 3.5%.

The sequence derives from a woman aged 25 to 39 with COVID-19, enrolled during active disease. The sequenced sample consisted of peripheral blood. The J gene is TRBJ1-5, the V gene TRBV15, with D perhaps matching TRBD1 (6 bases). CDR3 DNA: TGTGCCACCAGCACACACAGGGAAATGAGTCAGCCCCAGCATTTT. It is translated as CATSTHREMSQPQHF.